The 19 T cell receptor beta chains presented below share a single source sample, sequenced in a study of T-cell reconstitution after alpha-beta-depleted transplantation in children. General observations from the study: At the one-year point after transplant, T-cell counts and TCRbeta diversity were found to come mostly from T cells that had been newly produced.

Preparing the TCRbeta library involved the use of unique molecular identifiers. MiXCR, run by TCRdb on the PCR reads, gives a single entry per CDR3 protein. The sample contains approximately 300,000 distinct CDR3 sequences, roughly 8.2% of which appear only once. The antigens these receptors bind are not known. The sequences come from peripheral blood, collected 360 days after TCRalphabeta/CD19-depleted stem cell transplant. Receptor source: a female patient aged 2-15 years who had a stem cell transplant for Fanconi anemia, so the T cells may come from the graft donor.

This clonotype was seen repeatedly, ten times or more. The gene calls are TRBV5-6 and TRBJ2-4, with a possible D match to TRBD2 (6 bases). The V end lost 0 bases, the J end lost 1 base, and 8 bases lay between the germline ends. The CDR3 is 15 residues long. Germline V gene sequence: CDR1 SGHDT, CDR2 YYEEEE. CDR3 DNA sequence: TGTGCCAGCAGCTTGGTTGGGGGGGCCAAAAACATTCAGTACTTC. This encodes CASSLVGGAKNIQYF. The full variable domain, completed using reference TRBV5-6 and TRBJ2-4, is DAGVTQSPTHLIKTRGQQVTLRCSPKSGHDTVSWYQQALGQGPQFIFQYYEEEERQRGNFPDRFSGHQFPNYSSELNVNALLLGDSALYLCASSLVGGAKNIQYFGAGTRLSVL.

This clonotype has just a few counts. The chain combines TRBV7-8 with TRBJ2-4; D is tentatively TRBD1 or TRBD2 (5 bases each). The length of the CDR3 is 18 residues. Germline CDR1 SGHVS, CDR2 FQNEAQ. Trimming removed 5 bases at V and 3 bases at J, with 23 bases between. The CDR3 nucleotides are TGTGCCAGCAGCCCTCCGGGGACCCCGCCGGGTGGCAAAAACATTCAGTACTTC. This gives the protein CASSPPGTPPGGKNIQYF.

This clonotype was picked up many times. The chain has TRBV2 and TRBJ2-7; D is undetermined. Germline CDR1 is SNHLY and CDR2 is FYNNEI. The V and J ends lost 4 bases and 3 bases respectively, with 7 bases between them. The CDR3 length is 12 residues. This chain's CDR3 is CASSARYYEQYF. Written as DNA, the CDR3 is TGTGCCAGCAGTGCGCGGTACTACGAGCAGTACTTC.

The table lists this clonotype with many counts. The CDR3 region has the DNA TGTGCCAGCACCCACAGGAGCTCCTACAATGAGCAGTTCTTC. Amino acids: CASTHRSSYNEQFF. The chain combines TRBV12-3 or TRBV12-4 with TRBJ2-1, with D perhaps TRBD1 (5 bases). The V end was cut by 7 bases, the J end by 0 bases, with 10 bases between. The CDR3 runs to 14 residues.

The CDR3: CASSFKTPTDTQYF. The CDR3, as DNA: TGTGCCAGCAGCTTTAAGACTCCCACAGATACGCAGTATTTT. The rearrangement uses TRBV11-2 and TRBJ2-3; D gene ambiguous. Germline lookup yields CDR1 SGHAT and CDR2 FQNNGV. V was shortened by 3 bases and J by 2 bases, with 9 bases between the two germline ends. This CDR3 is built from 14 residues.

Ten or more counts support this clonotype. The V call is TRBV20-1, the J call TRBJ2-7; D unresolved. CDR1 is DFQATT and CDR2 is SNEGSKA in the germline V gene (reference sequence). The CDR3 has 11 amino acids. V lost 3 bases and J lost 6, with 9 bases in between. As DNA, the CDR3 is TGCAGTGCTAGTGAAGGCCCCGAGCAGTACTTC. This codes for CSASEGPEQYF.

The V gene is TRBV6-2 or TRBV6-3, the J gene TRBJ1-5; the D gene is possibly TRBD1 (6 bases). V was cut by 6 bases and J by 3 bases, with 21 bases left in between. CDR1 is MNHEY, CDR2 SVGEGT, per germline. The CDR3 is 17 residues long. CDR3 nucleotide sequence: TGTGCCAGCAGCTTTTTAGGGGGGTCTTTTTCCAATCAGCCCCAGCATTTT. Translation: CASSFLGGSFSNQPQHF.

This clonotype was observed a few times. V gene TRBV27 combines with J gene TRBJ2-1, with D possibly being TRBD1 or TRBD2 (6 bases each). Trimming stripped 8 bases from V and 3 bases from J, with 14 bases between. The CDR3 is made up of 14 amino acids. Germline V gives CDR1 MNHEY, CDR2 SMNVEV (reference sequence). The CDR3 region is CASRLGGNYNEQFF. The CDR3 DNA reads as TGTGCCAGCCGCCTAGGGGGGAACTACAATGAGCAGTTCTTC.

This clonotype was counted ten times or more. The chain employs TRBV6-1 and TRBJ2-1, with 9 bases matching TRBD1. Germline lookup yields CDR1 MNHNS and CDR2 SASEGT. This CDR3 spans 15 amino acids. Germline trimming cut 4 bases from V and 6 bases from J; bases unmatched to any gene: 7. CDR3 in amino acids: CASSGQGVSRNEQFF. CDR3 nucleotide sequence: TGTGCCAGCAGTGGACAGGGGGTATCTCGCAATGAGCAGTTCTTC.

The sample holds a few counts of this clonotype. The chain carries TRBV20-1 and TRBJ1-2, with D unclear. Germline values: CDR1 DFQATT, CDR2 SNEGSKA (reference sequence). The CDR3 is 13 residues long. V was shortened by 2 bases and J by 4 bases, with 11 bases between the two germline ends. CDR3 in amino acids: CSARTPTGYGYTF. CDR3 in DNA: TGCAGTGCTAGAACGCCGACGGGCTATGGCTACACCTTC.

This clonotype has at least ten counts. The chain employs TRBV9 and TRBJ2-3, with D possibly being TRBD2 (6 bases). The CDR3 totals 18 residues. V gave up 3 bases and J gave up 2 bases, with 22 bases separating them. Germline values: CDR1 SGDLS, CDR2 YYNGEE. CDR3 sequence reads: CASSANRFSGWDTDTQYF. The CDR3 bases are TGTGCCAGCAGCGCCAATCGCTTTAGCGGTTGGGACACAGATACGCAGTATTTT.

This clonotype was seen more than once but under ten times. V and J are TRBV7-6 and TRBJ1-2; a weak D match, TRBD1 (5 bases). The CDR3 has 16 residues. Trimming took 2 bases from V and 8 from J, leaving 21 bases between them. Germline V gene data show CDR1 as SGHVS and CDR2 as FNYEAQ. This chain's CDR3 is CASSLNVGVGGFGYTF. CDR3 DNA sequence: TGTGCCAGCAGCTTAAACGTAGGGGTCGGGGGATTCGGCTACACCTTC.

This chain connects TRBV2 to TRBJ1-5; D possibly corresponds to TRBD1 (5 bases). Germline CDR1 SNHLY, CDR2 FYNNEI. Trimming removed 4 bases at V and 1 base at J, with 17 bases between. The CDR3 is 17 amino acids. CDR3 nucleotide sequence: TGTGCCAGCAGTGTTGGTTTGGGGGTTGGAAGCAATCAGCCCCAGCATTTT. Residues: CASSVGLGVGSNQPQHF.

Many counts were recorded for this clonotype. This rearrangement joins TRBV9 to TRBJ1-4; D is unclear. The CDR3 totals 16 residues. Germline CDR1 reads SGDLS; CDR2 reads YYNGEE. With 4 bases removed from V and 7 bases from J, the gap between germline ends came to 20 bases. CDR3 amino acids: CASSPYNDLVVEKLFF. The CDR3 DNA reads TGTGCCAGCAGCCCATACAATGACCTCGTCGTTGAAAAACTGTTTTTT. Full variable domain (outside the CDR3, taken from reference TRBV9 and TRBJ1-4): DSGVTQTPKHLITATGQRVTLRCSPRSGDLSVYWYQQSLDQGLQFLIQYYNGEERAKGNILERFSAQQFPDLHSELNLSSLELGDSALYFCASSPYNDLVVEKLFFGSGTQLSVL.

This clonotype has a handful of counts. The chain is built from TRBV5-1 and TRBJ2-2; perhaps TRBD2 as D (6 bases). This CDR3 region has 15 residues. The V end lost 4 bases, the J end lost 2 bases, and 12 bases lay between the germline ends. CDR1 is SGHRS and CDR2 is YFSETQ in the germline V gene. DNA for the CDR3: TGCGCCAGCAGCCACGGGACTTTAAACACCGGGGAGCTGTTTTTT. Translating it yields CASSHGTLNTGELFF. Supplemented by reference TRBV5-1 and TRBJ2-2, the full variable domain reads KAGVTQTPRYLIKTRGQQVTLSCSPISGHRSVSWYQQTPGQGLQFLFEYFSETQRNKGNFPGRFSGRQFSNSRSEMNVSTLELGDSALYLCASSHGTLNTGELFFGEGSRLTVL.

Worth noting for this clonotype: A clone one base away is much larger, so this may be a read error. The chain uses TRBV28 and TRBJ2-7, with 7 bases aligning to TRBD1. The CDR3 covers 13 residues. The germline CDR1 and CDR2 sequences are MDHEN and SYDVKM. The CDR3 loop reads CAISLLGQDEQYF. The DNA of the CDR3 is TGTGCCATCAGTTTATTAGGACAGGATGAGCAGTACTTC.

The chain combines TRBV28 with TRBJ2-1, with D uncertain. V was cut by 1 base and J by 13 bases, with 14 bases left in between. CDR3 size: 13 residues. Looked up from germline, CDR1 is MDHEN and CDR2 is SYDVKM. DNA of the CDR3: TGTGCCAGCAGTTTATCGGTACAGCCACTTCAGTTCTTC. Protein product: CASSLSVQPLQFF.

There are a few counts of this clonotype. V and J are TRBV14 and TRBJ2-1, with D possibly being TRBD2 (7 bases). There are 17 residues in the CDR3. Germline V gene data show CDR1 as SGHDN and CDR2 as FVKESK. V was cut by 4 bases and J by 9 bases, with 25 bases left in between. The CDR3 sequence: CASSPRLEGGPLSEQFF. CDR3 nucleotide sequence: TGTGCCAGCAGCCCAAGACTGGAGGGGGGGCCCCTTAGTGAGCAGTTCTTC.

This clonotype occurred many times. V usage is TRBV27 and J usage is TRBJ2-7; D remains ambiguous. Per the germline V gene, CDR1 is MNHEY and CDR2 is SMNVEV (reference sequence). The CDR3 covers 16 residues. V lost 5 bases and J lost 2, with 19 bases in between. CDR3: CASSKIFGRSAYEQYF. The CDR3 DNA reads TGTGCCAGCAGTAAAATTTTCGGACGGTCGGCCTACGAGCAGTACTTC.